The 12 T cell receptor beta chains presented below share a single source sample, sequenced in a study of CD8+ T cells in alopecia areata. It was with CD4, CD8alpha, NKG2D, NKG2ACE and other markers that pooled cutaneous lymph node cells were sorted. Following extraction, RNA underwent reverse transcription to cDNA, which served as the sequencing template. Sequenced by immunoSEQ multiplex PCR; TCRdb stores in-frame clones only, minus some. This sample has over 250,000 clones, each found more than once. The sample comprised CD4+ T cells sorted from a lymph node. These receptors were taken from a C3H/HeJ mouse with alopecia areata. MHC haplotype here: H2-k.

On this clone itself: Genes and germline come from the mouse. With the read ending 3 residues before the CDR3 end, the germline J gene is used to fill in that end. The chain carries TRBV5 and TRBJ1-6; D is possibly TRBD1 (6 bases). TRBJ1-6 is known as an ORF, though its function is uncertain. Trimming took off 0 bases at V and 0 bases at J, with 6 bases between the two ends. The CDR3 runs 16 residues. CDR1 and CDR2 from the germline V gene are LGHNA and YNLKQL (reference sequence). Incomplete CDR3 DNA: TGTGCCAGCAGCCAAGACAGGGGTTCCTATAATTCGCCC. This sequence encodes CASSQDRGSYNSP. The whole CDR3 region reads CASSQDRGSYNSPLYF.

With respect to this clone: Mouse gene names apply. Other DNA sequences in the sample encode the same CDR3. The CDR3 DNA, read in part, is TGTGCCAGCAGTATCACTAGTGCAGAA. Translated: CASSITSAE. The CDR3, in full, reads CASSITSAETLYF. The rearrangement joins TRBV19 to TRBJ2-3; D uncertain. With the read ending 4 residues before the CDR3 end, the germline J gene is used to fill in that end. Deletions cut 2 bases from V and 0 bases from J, with 4 bases between. This CDR3 region has 13 residues. Looked up from germline, CDR1 is FNHDT and CDR2 is SITEND (reference sequence).

This clone was observed a few times. Gene names follow the mouse nomenclature. The observed sequence ends 4 residues before the CDR3 terminus, with the missing tail filled in from the germline J gene. This chain uses TRBV1 with TRBJ2-1, with a possible D match to TRBD2 (7 bases). V lost 0 bases, J lost 3 bases, and 12 bases lay in between. The CDR3 extends over 16 amino acids. Germline V gene lookup returns CDR1 NSQYPW and CDR2 LRSPGD (reference sequence). CDR3 bases read: TGCACCTGCAGTGCAGATGGGCTGGGGGCCTATGCT. It specifies CTCSADGLGAYA. Given in full, the CDR3 is CTCSADGLGAYAEQFF.

This clone has only a few counts. Mouse gene names apply. The read finishes 4 residues shy of the CDR3 end, and the germline J gene is used to complete it. This chain links TRBV5 with TRBJ1-1; D not certain. The CDR3 is 15 residues long. V was clipped by 0 bases and J by 3 bases, with 11 bases between them. The germline V gene has CDR1 LGHNA and CDR2 YNLKQL (reference sequence). The DNA read from the CDR3 is TGTGCCAGCAGCCAAGAGAGCCCCCAGTACACA. It is translated as CASSQESPQYT. The CDR3 in full is CASSQESPQYTEVFF.

This clone was counted between two and nine times. Mouse gene names apply. The CDR3 is CASSLQGLNSDYTF. Partial CDR3 DNA: TGTGCCAGCTCTCTCCAGGGGCTAAACTCC. The rearrangement links TRBV12-1 to TRBJ1-2; D perhaps matches TRBD1 (6 bases). The DNA ends 4 residues before the CDR3 does, and the rest of the CDR3 is filled in from the germline J gene. V lost 0 bases and J 1 base, leaving 8 bases between the germline ends. Germline CDR1 SGHSN, CDR2 HYEKVE. The CDR3 length is 14 residues.

This clone came up a few times. Each gene name is a mouse one. The sequence runs out 4 residues before the end of the CDR3; the remainder is reconstructed from the germline J gene. This chain links TRBV13-3 with TRBJ2-1; maybe TRBD1 (6 bases). CDR1 and CDR2 from the germline V gene are NNHDY and SYVADS. The CDR3 is 14 residues long. V shed 5 bases and J shed 1 base, with 10 bases lying between them. The chain's CDR3 is CASRAGQNYAEQFF. The DNA read from the CDR3 is TGTGCCAGCAGGGCGGGACAAAACTATGCT.

This clone was seen repeatedly, ten times or more. The listed genes are named as in mouse. With the read ending 4 residues before the CDR3 end, the germline J gene is used to fill in that end. This same CDR3 is encoded by further DNA sequences in the sample. The chain uses TRBV17 and TRBJ2-2; a weak D match, TRBD2 (6 bases). The CDR3 is 14 residues long. Germline V gene sequence: CDR1 MNHDT, CDR2 YYDKIL. V lost 3 bases and J 2 bases, leaving 7 bases between the germline ends. The CDR3 sequence: CASSSGGNTGQLYF. Incomplete CDR3 DNA: TGTGCTAGCAGTAGCGGGGGGAACACCGGG. The entire variable domain, with the rest obtained from reference TRBV17 and TRBJ2-2, is as follows: DTTVKQNPRYKLARVGKPVNLICSQTMNHDTMYWYQKKPNQAPKLLLFYYDKILNREADTFEKFQSSRPNNSFCSLYIGSAGLEYSAMYLCASSSGGNTGQLYFGEGSKLTVL.

In its sample, this clone was seen a few times. Any gene name here is a mouse gene name. The read finishes 4 residues shy of the CDR3 end, and the germline J gene is used to complete it. The chain joins TRBV13-1 to TRBJ2-3, with TRBD2 identical over 11 bases. V trimming: 4 bases; J trimming: 0 bases; junction bases outside the gene matches: 4. Germline-derived CDR1 and CDR2 are NSHNY and SYGAGN. CDR3 length equals 16 residues. The covered CDR3 bases are TGTGCCAGCAGTCTCGACTGGGGGGGTAGTGCAGAA. Translation gives CASSLDWGGSAE. The whole CDR3 sequence reads CASSLDWGGSAETLYF.

This clone was seen a handful of times. The gene names given are mouse names. The CDR3 end falls 4 residues outside the read, so it is completed with the germline J gene. The sample carries other DNA sequences with the same CDR3. The rearrangement links TRBV13-1 to TRBJ2-4; TRBD2 aligns across 7 bases. From germline, CDR1 is NSHNY and CDR2 SYGAGN. The CDR3 consists of 16 residues. Unmatched junction bases numbered 4, after V lost 0 bases and J lost 0 bases. The sequenced CDR3 bases are TGTGCCAGCAGTGATGCTCCTGGGGGTAGTCAAAAC. This codes for CASSDAPGGSQN. The CDR3 in full is CASSDAPGGSQNTLYF.

In the case of this clone: Gene names are the mouse ones. The CDR3 end falls 4 residues outside the read, so it is completed with the germline J gene. This chain joins TRBV13-1 and TRBJ2-7; TRBD2 matches 7 bases. The CDR3 spans 12 residues. CDR1 and CDR2 from the germline V gene are NSHNY and SYGAGN. The CDR3 sequence is CASSPWGYEQYF. CDR3 bases read: TGTGCCAGCAGTCCCTGGGGGTAT.

Concerning this clone: Genes and germline are mouse. The CDR3 end is not reached by the read, which stops 4 residues before it; the germline J gene fills it in. V is TRBV19 and J is TRBJ1-2, with 7 nucleotides matching TRBD1. Unmatched junction bases numbered 0, after V lost 0 bases and J lost 1 base. The CDR3 length is 14 residues. CDR1 FNHDT and CDR2 SITEND come from the germline V gene (reference sequence). CDR3 in amino acids: CASSIGDRNSDYTF. The DNA read from the CDR3 is TGTGCCAGCAGTATAGGGGACAGAAACTCC. Using reference TRBV19 and TRBJ1-2 for the parts outside the CDR3, the full variable domain is GGIITQTPKFLIGQEGQKLTLKCQQNFNHDTMYWYRQDSGKGLRLIYYSITENDLQKGDLSEGYDASREKKSSFSLTVTSAQKNEMAVFLCASSIGDRNSDYTFGSGTRLLVI.

This clone was counted only a few times. Each gene name is a mouse one. The read ends 4 residues before the CDR3 terminus; that terminus is restored from the germline J gene. V and J are TRBV1 and TRBJ2-3; the match to TRBD2 covers 9 bases. The CDR3 loop spans 16 amino acids. Germline trimming cut 3 bases from V and 0 bases from J; bases unmatched to any gene: 4. Germline assignment: CDR1 NSQYPW and CDR2 LRSPGD (reference sequence). CDR3 sequence: CTCSASLGGSAETLYF. The CDR3 bases that were read are TGCACCTGCAGTGCCTCACTGGGGGGTAGTGCAGAA. The full variable domain, in which reference TRBV1 and TRBJ2-3 provide the parts outside the CDR3, is VTLLEQNPRWRLVPRGQAVNLRCILKNSQYPWMSWYQQDLQKQLQWLFTLRSPGDKEVKSLPGADYLATRVTDTELRLQVANMSQGRTLYCTCSASLGGSAETLYFGSGTRLTVL.